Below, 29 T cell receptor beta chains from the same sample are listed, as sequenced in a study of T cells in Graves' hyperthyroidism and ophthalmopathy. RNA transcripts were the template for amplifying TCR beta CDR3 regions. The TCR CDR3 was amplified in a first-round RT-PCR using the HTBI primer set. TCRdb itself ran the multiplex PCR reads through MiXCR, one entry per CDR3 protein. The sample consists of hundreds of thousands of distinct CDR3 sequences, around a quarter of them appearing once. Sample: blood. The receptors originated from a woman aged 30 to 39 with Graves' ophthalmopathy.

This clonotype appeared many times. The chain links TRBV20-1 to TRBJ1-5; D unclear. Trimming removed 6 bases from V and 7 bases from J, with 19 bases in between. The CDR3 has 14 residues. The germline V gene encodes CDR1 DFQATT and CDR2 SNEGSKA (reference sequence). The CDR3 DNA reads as TGCAGTGCAAACATCGACCGGGAGGGACAGCCCCAGCATTTT. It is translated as CSANIDREGQPQHF.

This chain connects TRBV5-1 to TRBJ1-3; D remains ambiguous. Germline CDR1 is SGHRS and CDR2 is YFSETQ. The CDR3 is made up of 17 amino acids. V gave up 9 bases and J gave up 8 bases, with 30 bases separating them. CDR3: CATPPDGEAALGDTIYF. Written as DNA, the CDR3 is TGCGCCACCCCGCCGGACGGGGAGGCAGCTCTTGGGGACACCATATATTTT.

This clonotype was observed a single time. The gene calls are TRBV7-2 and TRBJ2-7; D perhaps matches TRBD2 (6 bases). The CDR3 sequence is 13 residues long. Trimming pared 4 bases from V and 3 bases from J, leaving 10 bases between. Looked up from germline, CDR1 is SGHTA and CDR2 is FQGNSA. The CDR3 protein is CASSWGLIYEQYF. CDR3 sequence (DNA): TGTGCCAGCAGCTGGGGACTGATCTACGAGCAGTACTTC.

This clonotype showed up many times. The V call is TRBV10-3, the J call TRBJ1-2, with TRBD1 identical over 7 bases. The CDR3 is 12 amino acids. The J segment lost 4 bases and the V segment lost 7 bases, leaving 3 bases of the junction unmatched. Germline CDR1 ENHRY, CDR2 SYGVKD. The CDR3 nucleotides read TGTGCCATCAATCGACAGGGCTATGGCTACACCTTC. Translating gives CAINRQGYGYTF.

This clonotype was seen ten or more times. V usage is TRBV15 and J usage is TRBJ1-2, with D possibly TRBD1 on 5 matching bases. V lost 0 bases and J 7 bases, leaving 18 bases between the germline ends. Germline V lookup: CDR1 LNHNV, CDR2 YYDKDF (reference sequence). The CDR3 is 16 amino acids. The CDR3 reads CATSRDFGARLRGYTF. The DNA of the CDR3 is TGTGCCACCAGCAGAGACTTCGGGGCAAGACTACGTGGCTACACCTTC.

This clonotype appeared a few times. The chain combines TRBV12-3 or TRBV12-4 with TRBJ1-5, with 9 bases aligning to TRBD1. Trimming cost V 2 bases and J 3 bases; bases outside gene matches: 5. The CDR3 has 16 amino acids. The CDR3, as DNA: TGTGCCAGCAGTTTAACACAGGGGGCGTTCAATCAGCCCCAGCATTTT. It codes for CASSLTQGAFNQPQHF.

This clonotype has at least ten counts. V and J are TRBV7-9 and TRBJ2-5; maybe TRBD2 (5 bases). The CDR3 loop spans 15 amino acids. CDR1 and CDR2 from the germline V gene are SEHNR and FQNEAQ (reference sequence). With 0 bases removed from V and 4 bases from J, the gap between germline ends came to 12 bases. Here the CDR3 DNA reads TGTGCCAGCAGCTTAGCGCATGGAGGATTAGAGACCCAGTACTTC. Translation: CASSLAHGGLETQYF.

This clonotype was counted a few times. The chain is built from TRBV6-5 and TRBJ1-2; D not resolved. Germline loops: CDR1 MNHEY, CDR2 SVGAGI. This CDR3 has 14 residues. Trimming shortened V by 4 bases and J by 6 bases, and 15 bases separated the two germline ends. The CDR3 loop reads CASSLDSRWDGYTF. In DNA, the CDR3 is TGTGCCAGCAGTTTAGACTCAAGATGGGATGGCTACACCTTC.

CDR3 bases: TGTGCCAGCAGGGACGAGGGGGACACCGGGGAGCTGTTTTTT. Residues: CASRDEGDTGELFF. The chain combines TRBV12-3 or TRBV12-4 with TRBJ2-2; the D gene is possibly TRBD1 (6 bases). Trimming took off 6 bases at V and 3 bases at J, with 11 bases between the two ends. CDR3 size: 14 residues.

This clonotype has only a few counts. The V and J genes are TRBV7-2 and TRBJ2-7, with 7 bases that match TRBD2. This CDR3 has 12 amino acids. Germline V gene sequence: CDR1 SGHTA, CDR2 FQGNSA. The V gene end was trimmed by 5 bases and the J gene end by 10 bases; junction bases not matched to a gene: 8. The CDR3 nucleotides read TGTGCCAGCAGCCTTAGGGAGGGGAGACAGTACTTC. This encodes CASSLREGRQYF.

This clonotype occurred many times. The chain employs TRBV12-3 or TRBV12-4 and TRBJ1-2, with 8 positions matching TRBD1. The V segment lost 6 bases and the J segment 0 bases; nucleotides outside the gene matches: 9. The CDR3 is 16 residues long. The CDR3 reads CASSTTLRGPNYGYTF. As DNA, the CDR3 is TGTGCCAGCAGCACTACCCTCAGGGGGCCTAACTATGGCTACACCTTC.

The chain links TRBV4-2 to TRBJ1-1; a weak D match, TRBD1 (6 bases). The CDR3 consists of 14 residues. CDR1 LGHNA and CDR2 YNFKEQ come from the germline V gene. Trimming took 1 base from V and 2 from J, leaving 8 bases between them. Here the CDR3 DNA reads TGTGCCAGCAGCCAAGTGGACAGCAACACTGAAGCTTTCTTT. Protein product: CASSQVDSNTEAFF.

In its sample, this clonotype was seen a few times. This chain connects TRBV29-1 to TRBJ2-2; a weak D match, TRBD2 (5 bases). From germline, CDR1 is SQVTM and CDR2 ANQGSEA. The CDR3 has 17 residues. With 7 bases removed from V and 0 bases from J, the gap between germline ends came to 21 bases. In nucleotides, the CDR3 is TGCAGCGCCGGAGCGGACTCGACGAACGCGAACACCGGGGAGCTGTTTTTT. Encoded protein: CSAGADSTNANTGELFF.

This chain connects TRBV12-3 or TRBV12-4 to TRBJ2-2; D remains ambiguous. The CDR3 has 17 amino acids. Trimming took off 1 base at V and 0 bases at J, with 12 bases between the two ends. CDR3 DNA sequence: TGTGCCAGCAGTTTAGTCTTCGAAGTCGCGAACACCGGGGAGCTGTTTTTT. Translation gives CASSLVFEVANTGELFF.

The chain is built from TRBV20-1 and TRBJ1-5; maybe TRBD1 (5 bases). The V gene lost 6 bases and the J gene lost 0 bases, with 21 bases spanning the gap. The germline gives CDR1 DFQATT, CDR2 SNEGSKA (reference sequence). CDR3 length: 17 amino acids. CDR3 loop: CSAMGPIDYNSNQPQHF. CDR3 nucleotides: TGCAGTGCGATGGGACCCATTGATTATAATAGCAATCAGCCCCAGCATTTT.

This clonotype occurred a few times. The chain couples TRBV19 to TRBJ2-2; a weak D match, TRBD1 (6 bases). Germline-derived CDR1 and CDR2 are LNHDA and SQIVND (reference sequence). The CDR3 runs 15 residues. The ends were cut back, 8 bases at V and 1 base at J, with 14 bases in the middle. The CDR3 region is CASSSGARNTGELFF. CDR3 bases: TGTGCCAGTTCATCAGGGGCAAGGAACACCGGGGAGCTGTTTTTT. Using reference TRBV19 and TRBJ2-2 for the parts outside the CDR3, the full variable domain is DGGITQSPKYLFRKEGQNVTLSCEQNLNHDAMYWYRQDPGQGLRLIYYSQIVNDFQKGDIAEGYSVSREKKESFPLTVTSAQKNPTAFYLCASSSGARNTGELFFGEGSRLTVL.

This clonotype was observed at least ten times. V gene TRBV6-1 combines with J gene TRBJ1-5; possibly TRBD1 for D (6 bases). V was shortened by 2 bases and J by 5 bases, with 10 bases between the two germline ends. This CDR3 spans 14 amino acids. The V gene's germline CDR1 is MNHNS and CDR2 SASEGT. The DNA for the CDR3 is TGTGCCAGCAGTGAATCTTCAGGGGATCAGCCCCAGCATTTT. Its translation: CASSESSGDQPQHF.

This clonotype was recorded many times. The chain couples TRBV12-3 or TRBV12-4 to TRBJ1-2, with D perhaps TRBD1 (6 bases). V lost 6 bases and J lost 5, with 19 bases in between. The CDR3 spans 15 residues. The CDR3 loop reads CASRGRDTSPYGYTF. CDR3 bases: TGTGCCAGCAGGGGACGGGACACTTCTCCTTATGGCTACACCTTC.

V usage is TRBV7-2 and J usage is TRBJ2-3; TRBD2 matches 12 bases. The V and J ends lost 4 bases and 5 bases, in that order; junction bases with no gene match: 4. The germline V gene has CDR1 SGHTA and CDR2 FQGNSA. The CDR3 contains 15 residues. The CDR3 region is CASSSSGGGGDTQYF. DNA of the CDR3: TGTGCCAGCAGCTCTAGCGGGGGGGGAGGAGATACGCAGTATTTT.

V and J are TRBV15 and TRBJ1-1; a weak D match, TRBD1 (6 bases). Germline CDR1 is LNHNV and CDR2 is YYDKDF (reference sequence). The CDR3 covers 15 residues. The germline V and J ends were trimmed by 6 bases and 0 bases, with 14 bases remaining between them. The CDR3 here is CATRGGLGMNTEAFF. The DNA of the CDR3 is TGTGCCACCAGGGGGGGGCTAGGGATGAACACTGAAGCTTTCTTT.

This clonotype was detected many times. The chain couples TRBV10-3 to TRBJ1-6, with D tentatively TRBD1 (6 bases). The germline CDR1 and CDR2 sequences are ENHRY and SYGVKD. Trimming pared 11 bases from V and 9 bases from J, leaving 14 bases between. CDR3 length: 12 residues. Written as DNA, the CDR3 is TGTGCCGCTAGGACAGATGTTTCACCCCTCCACTTT. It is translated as CAARTDVSPLHF.

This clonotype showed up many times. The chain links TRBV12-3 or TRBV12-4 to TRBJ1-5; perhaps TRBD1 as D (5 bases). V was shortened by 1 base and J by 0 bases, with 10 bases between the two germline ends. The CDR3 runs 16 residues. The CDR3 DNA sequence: TGTGCCAGCAGTTTAGGGACACGGGATAGCAATCAGCCCCAGCATTTT. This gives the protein CASSLGTRDSNQPQHF.

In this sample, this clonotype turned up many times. This CDR3 is CAWTDREGGYTF. CDR3 coding DNA: TGTGCCTGGACGGACAGGGAAGGTGGCTACACCTTC. The chain uses TRBV30 and TRBJ1-2, with 8 bases lining up with TRBD1. CDR1 is GTSNPN, CDR2 SVGIG, per germline (reference sequence). The CDR3 loop spans 12 amino acids. With V trimmed by 4 bases and J by 7 bases, 5 bases remained unmatched.

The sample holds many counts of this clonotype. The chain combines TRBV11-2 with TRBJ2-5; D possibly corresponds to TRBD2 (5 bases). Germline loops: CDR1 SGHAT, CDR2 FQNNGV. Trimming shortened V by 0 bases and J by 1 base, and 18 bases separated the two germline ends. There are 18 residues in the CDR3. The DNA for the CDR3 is TGTGCCAGCAGCTTAGATGTTTTGGACTTTACCCTCCAAGAGACCCAGTACTTC. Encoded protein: CASSLDVLDFTLQETQYF.

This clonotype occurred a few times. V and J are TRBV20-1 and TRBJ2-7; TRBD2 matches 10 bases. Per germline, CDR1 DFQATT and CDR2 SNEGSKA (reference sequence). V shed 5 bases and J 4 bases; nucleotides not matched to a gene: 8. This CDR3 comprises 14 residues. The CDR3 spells CSAPSGGAGYEQYF. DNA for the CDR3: TGCAGTGCTCCCAGCGGGGGGGCAGGTTACGAGCAGTACTTC.

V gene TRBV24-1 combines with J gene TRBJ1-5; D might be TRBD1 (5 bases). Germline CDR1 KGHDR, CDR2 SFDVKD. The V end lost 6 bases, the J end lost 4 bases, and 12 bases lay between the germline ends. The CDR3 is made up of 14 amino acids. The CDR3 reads CATSRPGPNQPQHF. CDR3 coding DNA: TGTGCCACCAGTAGGCCAGGGCCTAATCAGCCCCAGCATTTT.

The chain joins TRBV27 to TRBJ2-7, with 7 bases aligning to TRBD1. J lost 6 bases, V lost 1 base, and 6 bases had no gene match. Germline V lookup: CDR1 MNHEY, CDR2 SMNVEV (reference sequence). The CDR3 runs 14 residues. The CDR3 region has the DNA TGTGCCAGCAGTTTATTAGACAGGGTCTGCGAGCAGTACGTC. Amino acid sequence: CASSLLDRVCEQYV.

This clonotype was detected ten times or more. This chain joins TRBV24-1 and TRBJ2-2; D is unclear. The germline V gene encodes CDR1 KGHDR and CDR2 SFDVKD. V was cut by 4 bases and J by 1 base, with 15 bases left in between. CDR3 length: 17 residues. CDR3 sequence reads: CATSDYSNVRNTGELFF. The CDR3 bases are TGTGCCACCAGTGACTATAGCAACGTCAGGAACACCGGGGAGCTGTTTTTT.

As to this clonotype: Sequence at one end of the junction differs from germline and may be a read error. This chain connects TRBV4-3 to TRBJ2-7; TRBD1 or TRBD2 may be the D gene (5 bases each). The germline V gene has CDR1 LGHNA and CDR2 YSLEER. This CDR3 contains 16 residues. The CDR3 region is CAGSQDLGDVGYEQYF. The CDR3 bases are TGCGCCGGCAGCCAAGATTTGGGGGACGTTGGCTACGAGCAGTACTTC.